This T cell receptor beta chain was sequenced for a study of response to subunit inactivated influenza vaccine (dated by TCRdb to 2016 to 2019). About the full investigation: The study used deep quantitative T cell receptor repertoire profiling to track responses to a trivalent subunit inactivated influenza vaccine.

This clonotype has just a few counts. Its target antigen remains unknown. Base qualities are missing; no much larger clone stands one base away. Library construction relied on RT-PCR. Sequencing took place on an Illumina HiSeq 2500. Using fastp at Q25 and MiXCR, TCRdb reprocessed the public reads and kept productive beta chains. A single entry per CDR3 protein holds the most common genes and DNA from its merged rows. This sample holds a few hundred thousand distinct CDR3 sequences; roughly 15% were observed only once. The top ten constitute roughly 11% of the sample. From cysteine to phenylalanine, the CDR3 is 14 amino acids long. Only CDR3 DNA is held: 42 bases, read in frame from base 1. CDR1 and CDR2, per the germline V gene, are SGHAT and FQNNGV. For this chain, trimming is 4 bases at the V end and 4 bases at the J end, and the number of junction bases without a gene match is 6. Beyond this particular receptor, the publication reports: The authors suggested that each seasonal influenza vaccination may recruit only a limited number of new T cells.

This receptor was identified in a man in his fifties or sixties who received an inactivated influenza vaccine. Donor details come from another sample of the same person, matched by shared clones. The chain employs TRBV11-2 and TRBJ2-7; 8 central nucleotides agree with TRBD1. The sequences come from PBMCs from blood, collected about 13 days after vaccination. The CDR3 amino acid sequence is: CASSSNGQGYEQYF. In nucleotides, the sequence is TGTGCCAGCAGCTCCAACGGACAGGGTTACGAGCAGTACTTC.